The following is a TCR beta chain sequence with its context. The antigen is undetermined. Positively selected for CCR7, the CD45RO-negative cells used as naive CD8 cells excluded terminally differentiated effector memory CD45RA+ cells. The data were produced by immunoSEQ multiplex PCR, yet TCRdb's version contains in-frame clones alone and is incomplete. The table has around 2.1 million clones, just over 90% seen once. This sample is drawn from a study of shared clonotypes between healthy human individuals. Study-level findings and limits: How much donors shared clonotypes was expected to be affected by sequencing depth.

CDR1 is MNHEY and CDR2 is SMNVEV in the germline V gene (reference sequence). The CDR3 covers 15 residues. The V end lost 2 bases, the J end lost 4 bases, and 14 bases lay between the germline ends. The clonotype originates from a man younger than 35 in good health. Some clones in this sample may be carry-over from other donors' samples. The gene calls are TRBV27 and TRBJ1-1, with D possibly matching TRBD1 (5 bases). The sample taken for sequencing was naive CD8+ T cells from PBMCs. CDR3 DNA sequence: TGTGCCAGCAGTTTAGATAGGGGTTATGGCACTGAAGCTTTCTTT. Residues: CASSLDRGYGTEAFF.